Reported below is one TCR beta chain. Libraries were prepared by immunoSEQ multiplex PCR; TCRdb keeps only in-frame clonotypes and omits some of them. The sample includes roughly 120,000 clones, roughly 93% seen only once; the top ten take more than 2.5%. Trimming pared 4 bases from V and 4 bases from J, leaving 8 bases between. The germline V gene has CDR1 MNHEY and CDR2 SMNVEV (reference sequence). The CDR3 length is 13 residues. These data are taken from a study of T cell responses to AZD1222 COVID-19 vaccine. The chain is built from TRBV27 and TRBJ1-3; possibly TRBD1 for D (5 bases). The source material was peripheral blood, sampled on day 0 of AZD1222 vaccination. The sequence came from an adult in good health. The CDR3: CASSWDGGNTIYF. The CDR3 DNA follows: TGTGCCAGCAGTTGGGACGGCGGAAACACCATATATTTT.